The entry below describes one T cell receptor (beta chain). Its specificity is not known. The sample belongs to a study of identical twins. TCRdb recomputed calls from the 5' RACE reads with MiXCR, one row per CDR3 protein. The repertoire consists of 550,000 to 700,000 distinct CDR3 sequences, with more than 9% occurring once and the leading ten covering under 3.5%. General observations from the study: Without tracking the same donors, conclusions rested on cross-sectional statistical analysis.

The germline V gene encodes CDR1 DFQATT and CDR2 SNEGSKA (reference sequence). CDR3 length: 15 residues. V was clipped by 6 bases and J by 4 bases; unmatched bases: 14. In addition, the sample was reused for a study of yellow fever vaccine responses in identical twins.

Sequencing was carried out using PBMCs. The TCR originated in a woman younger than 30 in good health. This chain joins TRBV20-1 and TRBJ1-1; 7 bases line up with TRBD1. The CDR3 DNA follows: TGCAGTGCCCCAGAGCCCGTCAGGGGGGGCACTGAAGCTTTCTTT. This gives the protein CSAPEPVRGGTEAFF.